Here is one T cell receptor beta chain with its context. The data belong to a study of blood T cell repertoires in COVID-19. Study summary: Sites in the United States, Italy and Spain provided acute and convalescent COVID-19 samples. T cells, B-cell-depleted T cells, or PBMCs provided the cDNA or gDNA that served as material.

In the original processing: It was from reference gene primer amplification that nucleated cell counts were estimated. Repertoires were generated with immunoSEQ multiplex PCR, while TCRdb's copy carries only in-frame clones and drops some. V, J and clone size reflect that table, while D and trimming were determined from the DNA. The sample carries 250,000 to 350,000 clones, around 90% recorded once. The sample taken for sequencing was peripheral blood. The TCR comes from a woman aged 45-59 years who had recovered from COVID-19.

This CDR3 reads CASSDTTSGGGGELFF. CDR3 coding DNA: TGCGCCAGCAGCGATACCACTAGCGGGGGTGGAGGGGAGCTGTTTTTT. The gene calls are TRBV5-1 and TRBJ2-2; 11 bases match TRBD2. After removal of 4 bases from V and 8 bases from J, the junction contained 10 bases not matched to a gene. Germline values: CDR1 SGHRS, CDR2 YFSETQ. The CDR3 consists of 16 residues. The complete variable domain, with remaining parts taken from reference TRBV5-1 and TRBJ2-2, reads KAGVTQTPRYLIKTRGQQVTLSCSPISGHRSVSWYQQTPGQGLQFLFEYFSETQRNKGNFPGRFSGRQFSNSRSEMNVSTLELGDSALYLCASSDTTSGGGGELFFGEGSRLTVL.